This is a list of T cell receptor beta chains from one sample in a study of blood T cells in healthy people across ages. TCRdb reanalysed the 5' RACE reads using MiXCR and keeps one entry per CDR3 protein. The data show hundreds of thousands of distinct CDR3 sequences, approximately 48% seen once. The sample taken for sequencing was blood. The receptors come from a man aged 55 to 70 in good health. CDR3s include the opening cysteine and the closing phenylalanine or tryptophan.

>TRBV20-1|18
CSARVFEVGGMGSYGYTF
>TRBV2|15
CASSEVWGSTDTQYF
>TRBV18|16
CASSPSEQGFVETQYF
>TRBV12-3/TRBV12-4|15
CASSPTSGGFDEQFF
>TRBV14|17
CASSLEDRQGVPAPIYF
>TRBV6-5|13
CASSYIEATEQFF
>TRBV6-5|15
CASRSSRAGTDTQYF
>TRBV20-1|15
CSARDLTGSSYEQYF
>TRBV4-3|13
CASSQAWESGYTF
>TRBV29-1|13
CSVLMRGGAGYTF
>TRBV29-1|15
CSVGRQGVMNTEAFF
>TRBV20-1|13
CSAHGQLEETQYF
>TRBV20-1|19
CSAYRGSPLLKKGTDTQYF
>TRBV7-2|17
CASSPSGGGRSYNEQFF
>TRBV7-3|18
CASSPPGVTSGSYNEQFF
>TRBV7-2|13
CASSYTQAQPQHF
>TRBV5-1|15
CASSPLPAGNTEAFF
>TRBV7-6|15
CASSLGGGVEETQYF
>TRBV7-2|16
CASSSQPRGPTDTQYF
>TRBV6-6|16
CASSYDPRGNGNIQYF
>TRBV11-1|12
CASGIGLDTQYF
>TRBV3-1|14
CASSPDLTGNEQYF
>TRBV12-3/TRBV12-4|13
CASRWTGGYGYTF
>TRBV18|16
CASSPLTGVFGETQYF
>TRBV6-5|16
CASSYAPPTRNYGYTF
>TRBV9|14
CASSVGGQQETQYF
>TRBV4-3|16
CASSPIRDSQGGEQFF
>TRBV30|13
CAWSGLYGYGYTF
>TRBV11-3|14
CASSLDPGRYEQYF
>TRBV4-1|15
CASSQETGIVDTQYF
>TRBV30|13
CAWSGTWGYEQYF
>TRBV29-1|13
CSVEDLWGGLQYF
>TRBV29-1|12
CSVLIGVFEQYF
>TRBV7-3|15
CASSSGTKRYNEQFF
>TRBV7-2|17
CASSPSIGLLSTGELFF
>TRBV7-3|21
CASSSSPIGSGGASGANVLTF
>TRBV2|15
CASRRDGPGKNEQFF
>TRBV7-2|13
CASSRGSRETQYF
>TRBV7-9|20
CASSTPRGDREFSSYNEQFF
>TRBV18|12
CASSPRPETQYF
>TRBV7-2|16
CASSFKAEPTYNEQYF
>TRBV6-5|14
CASSPPGDYGSYTF
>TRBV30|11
CAGSVTYEQYF